This paragraph reports one TCR beta chain. This clonotype was picked up many times. It lacks a known antigen. It has no much larger one-base neighbor in the sample; base qualities were not kept. This record belongs to a study of early T cells in non-severe SARS-CoV-2 infection (dated by TCRdb to the early 2020s). A note on the overall study: Because TCR sequencing was done on bulk RNA from unsorted whole blood, the alpha and beta chains could not be paired. General conclusions and limits of the study: Matching against VDJdb was skewed toward anti-spike CD8 responses, likely underestimated virus-specific expansions, and missed private and CD4 specificities.

Set within a cohort of healthcare workers in London, UK, this nested case-control study involved weekly PCR testing of nasopharyngeal swabs along with blood sampling. Between 23 and 31 March 2020, the week of the UK lockdown, healthcare workers were enrolled and then followed up weekly for as long as 16 weeks. The protocol used for the library was 5' RACE. The sequencer listed for this sample is NextSeq 500. In the TCR library protocol, unique molecular identifiers were attached to individual cDNA molecules to correct for PCR bias and sequencing error. Both TCR alpha and beta chains were sequenced, and tight co-correlation was observed between alpha and beta sequence abundances in each sample. In the source study's methods: Decombinator V4 was used to annotate TCR sequences for V gene, J gene and CDR3. TCRs were defined as expanded if a significant change between any two time points was detected under a Poisson model with p below 0.0001. TCR abundances were normalised to the total number of TCRs sequenced in each sample and reported as counts per million. MAIT TCRs were defined by TRAV1-2 paired with TRAJ12, TRAJ20 or TRAJ33, and iNKT TCRs by TRAV10 paired with TRAJ18. A search of VDJdb, accessed on 1 November 2021, was run for TCRs annotated to CMV, EBV and SARS-CoV-2, with TCRs annotated for multiple antigens excluded. The public sequencing data were trimmed at Q25 with fastp and processed into clonotypes with MiXCR by TCRdb, which kept only in-frame beta chains. CDR3 protein duplicates are merged, each entry listing the most common genes and DNA. These V and J calls originate from TCRdb's pipeline instead of the authors' own analysis. In all, the sample holds tens of thousands of distinct CDR3 sequences, and around 7% of those were seen once. The ten largest clones represent approximately 4.1% of the sample.

Trimming at the junction amounts to 0 bases on V and 4 bases on J, and the germline ends lie 12 bases apart. CDR1 and CDR2 were assigned from the germline V gene as WSHSY and SAAADI. There are 15 amino acids in the CDR3, from cysteine to phenylalanine inclusive. Only the CDR3 part of the read is kept: 45 bases, read in frame from the first base. This TCR was recovered from an adult who was a healthcare worker with PCR-confirmed SARS-CoV-2 infection or an uninfected control (not recorded which). The sequence is built from TRBV10-2 and TRBJ1-2, with no reliable assignment of the D segment. The specimen was whole blood. The DNA reads TGCGCCAGCAGTGAGTCGAGACGGACTGCCTATGGCTACACCTTC. It is translated as CASSESRRTAYGYTF.